The T cell receptor (beta chain) under discussion was sequenced for a study of post-analysis software for immune sequencing data. As for the study in general: Progressive-relapsing, secondary progressive and relapsing-remitting multiple sclerosis were among the disease courses included.

Study findings and constraints: Controls showed lower frequencies than patients for a handful of TRBV segments, and TRBV5-6, TRBV5-1 and TRBV20-1 were among these.

CDR3 length: 14 amino acids. With V trimmed by 4 bases and J by 4 bases, 2 bases remained unmatched. Germline V gene sequence: CDR1 MNHEY, CDR2 SVGAGI. Ten or more counts support this clonotype. As yet, its antigen is unknown. Libraries were made from TCR beta cDNA, and they carried unique molecular identifiers. A single record per CDR3 protein comes from TCRdb applying MiXCR to the PCR reads. Seen here are hundreds of thousands of distinct CDR3 sequences, less than 35% observed once, and the top ten hold about 0.5%. The receptor's source is a girl between 5 and 17 years old with multiple sclerosis. Input material: blood. The V and J genes are TRBV6-5 and TRBJ2-7; TRBD2 matches 12 bases. The CDR3 reads CASSWTSGIYEQYF. DNA of the CDR3: TGTGCCAGCAGTTGGACTAGCGGGATTTACGAGCAGTACTTC.